The rows below give T cell receptor beta chains drawn from one sample of a study of T cells expressing NK-cell markers. TCRdb reprocessed the 5' RACE reads, with one entry per CDR3 protein and no DNA. The repertoire table contains 400,000 to 500,000 distinct CDR3 sequences. Sequencing input: blood T cells: a sorted CD56 or NKG2C T cell subset, CD4+ or CD8+ T cells, or bulk PBMC T cells (not recorded which). The receptors shown here come from a woman aged 18 to 75 in good health. CDR3s include the opening cysteine and the closing phenylalanine or tryptophan.

V	J	CDR3
TRBV7-2	TRBJ2-1	CASSIKIQYNEQFF
TRBV20-1	TRBJ2-1	CSAMNTGRTAENEQFF
TRBV25-1	TRBJ2-1	CASVGSYNEQFF
TRBV20-1	TRBJ1-1	CSARDPKGGDTEAFF
TRBV28	TRBJ2-1	CASSPTRTGYNEQFF
TRBV20-1	TRBJ2-3	CSAAASGGGDTQYF
TRBV5-4	TRBJ2-2	CASSPLGTSTAGELFF
TRBV12-3/TRBV12-4	TRBJ2-5	CASSPRVGETQYF
TRBV10-3	TRBJ1-5	CAISAGGLSNQPQHF
TRBV18	TRBJ1-5	CASSPGNNQPQHF
TRBV7-2	TRBJ2-3	CASSPDWRGSDTQYF
TRBV20-1	TRBJ2-1	CSAGVAGGTYNEQFF
TRBV7-2	TRBJ1-3	CASSPGQGVPSGNTIYF
TRBV25-1	TRBJ2-2	CASRESGTGTGELFF
TRBV5-1	TRBJ2-3	CASSPPTGRQTDTQYF
TRBV30	TRBJ2-5	CAWRPPIGPLPYF
TRBV15	TRBJ2-1	CATSRSSGRSYNEQFF
TRBV10-3	TRBJ2-1	CASSPGLADYNEQFF
TRBV7-2	TRBJ1-4	CASSLAGDEKLFF
TRBV6-1	TRBJ1-2	CASNTGGADYGYTF
TRBV7-9	TRBJ1-1	CASSYPNTEAFF
TRBV5-6	TRBJ2-5	CASSLYGTQYF
TRBV7-9	TRBJ1-1	CASSAVRGEGAFF
TRBV5-1	TRBJ1-6	CASSPQAATGGSPLHF
TRBV20-1	TRBJ2-7	CSATKDRVAYEQYF
TRBV6-5	TRBJ2-1	CASSYEGLEVYEQFF
TRBV20-1	TRBJ1-1	CSARDRVGAFF
TRBV20-1	TRBJ2-3	CSATRRSGADTQYF
TRBV11-1	TRBJ1-1	CASSPRAGGERRNTEAFF
TRBV7-3	TRBJ2-1	CASSSDSSSYNEQFF
TRBV28	TRBJ2-1	CASRTNLGQGYNEQFF
TRBV20-1	TRBJ2-7	CSARAYSALYEQYF
TRBV28	TRBJ1-6	CASSLTGGLNSPLHF
TRBV6-5	TRBJ2-2	CASSYSGTTGELFF
TRBV15	TRBJ2-3	CATSRDHLAGADVDTDTQYF
TRBV6-5	TRBJ2-1	CASSYSPEAAYNEQFF
TRBV5-4	TRBJ2-7	CASSSPLGYEQYF
TRBV5-1	TRBJ2-7	CASSFKRSYPHEQYF
TRBV19	TRBJ2-1	CASNGLAPNEQFF
TRBV20-1	TRBJ2-5	CSASGPRGGETQYF